This T cell receptor (beta chain) was found in a study of CD8+CD57+ T cells in acquired aplastic anemia. Study details: The study obtained an average of around 2.9 ug of DNA from sorted CD4+ and CD8+ cells.

Regarding this clonotype: A read error may produce the germline difference seen at one junction end.

Flow cytometry had shown expanded CD8+CD57+ cells in the patients chosen for sequencing. Germline-derived CDR1 and CDR2 are MNHNS and SASEGT. The CDR3 contains 13 residues. Profiling of TCR beta VDJ combinations and CDR3 sequences used genomic DNA as template. TCRdb re-analysed the reads in MiXCR, keeping a single row per CDR3 protein. The sample has about 150,000 distinct CDR3 sequences, roughly 49% seen once; the top ten hold over 9.5%. The sequence was collected from a human donor with aplastic anemia. The V and J genes are TRBV6-1 and TRBJ1-6, with TRBD1 matching over 7 bases. Sequenced sample: sorted CD4+, CD8+, or CD8+CD57+ T cells (not recorded which) from PBMCs. CDR3 loop: CASSLQGPSPLHF. CDR3 DNA: TGCGCCAGCAGCCTACAGGGGCCTTCCCCCCTCCACTTT.